The clone carrying this T cell receptor beta chain was found a few times. These data come from a study of blood T cell repertoires in COVID-19. The germline CDR1 and CDR2 sequences are LNHDA and SQIVND (reference sequence). Trimming took off 8 bases at V and 10 bases at J, with 18 bases between the two ends. This CDR3 has 14 amino acids. Data came from immunoSEQ multiplex PCR; TCRdb stores just in-frame clones and leaves some out. The table records about 210,000 clones, 85% of them present only once. The sequenced material came from peripheral blood. The sequence was collected from a man aged 45 to 65 with COVID-19, enrolled during active disease. The chain joins TRBV19 to TRBJ1-6; D perhaps matches TRBD1 (5 bases). CDR3 residues: CASGSQQGGSPLHF. CDR3 bases: TGTGCCAGTGGATCCCAGCAGGGTGGATCACCCCTCCACTTT.